The rows below give T cell receptor beta chains drawn from one sample of a study of blood T cell repertoires in COVID-19. Some clones are missing from TCRdb's copy, which holds only in-frame ones; the method was immunoSEQ multiplex PCR. Of some 75,000 clones in the sample, more than 65% were seen once. The sample was peripheral blood. The origin of the receptors is a woman at least 80 years old with active or convalescent COVID-19. The CDR3 runs from the conserved cysteine through the conserved F or W. A D gene is named only where the DNA matches it firmly. Size is stated for part of the rows, as once, few or many counts, or as a class when the clone is expanded.

D,size,J,V,DNA,CDR3
.,.,TRBJ2-7,TRBV19,TGTGCCAGTAGTATAGAGGCGGATTCCTACGAGCAGTACTTC,CASSIEADSYEQYF
.,.,TRBJ1-4,TRBV12-3/TRBV12-4,TGTGCCAGCAGTTTAGCTTCCGCGAAACTGTTTTTT,CASSLASAKLFF
.,.,TRBJ2-7,TRBV5-1,TGCGCCAGCAGTAGGGACTTCGCCTACGAGCAGTACTTC,CASSRDFAYEQYF
.,.,TRBJ2-5,TRBV1,TGCACCAGCAGCCAAGATCAGTTGGGACTAGCGGGGGAGCCTAAGTCAGAGACCCAGTACTTC,CTSSQDQLGLAGEPKSETQYF
.,.,TRBJ1-5,TRBV19,TGTGCCAGTAGTATTATAGGCAGGGGAAATCAGCCCCAGCATTTT,CASSIIGRGNQPQHF
.,.,TRBJ1-6,TRBV7-2,TGTGCCAGCAGCTTAGAAGGGAGTTCACCCCTCCACTTT,CASSLEGSSPLHF
.,.,TRBJ1-1,TRBV7-9,TGTGCCAGCAGCTTCCCCCCTAGCGCTGAAGCTTTCTTT,CASSFPPSAEAFF
.,.,TRBJ1-1,TRBV2,TGTGCCAGCATCACCACAGGGTATGACACTGAAGCTTTCTTT,CASITTGYDTEAFF
TRBD2,.,TRBJ2-1,TRBV14,TGTGCCAGCAGCCCTCTAGCGGGGGGTTACAATGAGCAGTTCTTC,CASSPLAGGYNEQFF
.,.,TRBJ2-2,TRBV30,TGTGCCTGGACCGGGTATAACACCGGGGAGCTGTTTTTT,CAWTGYNTGELFF
.,few,TRBJ2-7,TRBV2,TGTGCCAGCAGTGAAAACAGCGGGTACGAGCAGTACTTC,CASSENSGYEQYF
TRBD1,.,TRBJ2-5,TRBV6-6,TGTGCCAGCAGTTCCTCGACAGGGTCGGAGACCCAGTACTTC,CASSSSTGSETQYF
TRBD2,.,TRBJ2-1,TRBV6-5,TGTGCCAGCAGTTACTCGAATTCGGGACTACCGAATGAGCAGTTCTTC,CASSYSNSGLPNEQFF
.,.,TRBJ2-3,TRBV7-3,TGTGCCAGCAGCCCGACCCAGTCGGGAGCAGATACGCAGTATTTT,CASSPTQSGADTQYF
TRBD1,.,TRBJ1-5,TRBV3-1/TRBV3-2,TGTGCCAGCAGCCCGGGACAGGGGAAACAGCCCCAGCATTTT,CASSPGQGKQPQHF
.,.,TRBJ1-4,TRBV28,TGTGCCAGCAGTTTTATACAGGGAAACAATGAAAAACTGTTTTTT,CASSFIQGNNEKLFF
.,few,TRBJ2-2,TRBV29-1,TGCAGCGTTGACGGGGGATACACCGGGGAGCTGTTTTTT,CSVDGGYTGELFF
.,.,TRBJ1-4,TRBV30,TGTGCCTGGAGAAACAGCGGGAATGAAAAACTGTTTTTT,CAWRNSGNEKLFF
.,few,TRBJ1-3,TRBV19,TGTGCCAGTAAGATCGGTCACTCTGGAAACACCATATATTTT,CASKIGHSGNTIYF
.,.,TRBJ2-7,TRBV11-3,TGTGCCAGCAGCCATCAGGCGGGGGAGCAGTACTTC,CASSHQAGEQYF
.,.,TRBJ1-6,TRBV30,TGTGCCTGGAGGAGAAGTGGGGCCCATTCACCCCTCCACTTT,CAWRRSGAHSPLHF
.,.,TRBJ1-1,TRBV7-2,TGTGCCAGCATCTCTCCCTTTGGGCAGCCCCTGGGGAACACTGAAGCTTTCTTT,CASISPFGQPLGNTEAFF
.,few,TRBJ1-2,TRBV7-2,TGTGCCAGCAGCTCGACTGACAGGACTAACTATGGCTACACCTTC,CASSSTDRTNYGYTF
.,.,TRBJ2-3,TRBV19,TGTGCCAGGGGGGACAAAGATACGCAGTATTTT,CARGDKDTQYF
.,.,TRBJ2-5,TRBV15,TGTGCCACCAGCAAAGGGGGGGGTGAACAAGAGACCCAGTACTTC,CATSKGGGEQETQYF
.,few,TRBJ1-1,TRBV29-1,TGCAGCGTTGAAGGGAGGTTAAACACTGAAGCTTTCTTT,CSVEGRLNTEAFF
.,.,TRBJ1-6,TRBV6-6,TGTGCCAGCAGTTTGTCTTGGGAGAATAATTCACCCCTCCACTTT,CASSLSWENNSPLHF
.,.,TRBJ1-2,TRBV6-5,TGTGCCAGCAGGAGGGACACGGGGAACTATGGCTACACCTTC,CASRRDTGNYGYTF
.,.,TRBJ2-5,TRBV5-1,TGCGCCAGCAGCTTGCAGGGGAATCGCCAAGAGACCCAGTACTTC,CASSLQGNRQETQYF
.,.,TRBJ2-3,TRBV9,TGTGCCAGCAGCGTCGGAACGGGGGGCACAGATACGCAGTATTTT,CASSVGTGGTDTQYF
.,.,TRBJ2-1,TRBV5-8,TGTGCCAGCAGCTTGAGTAGCGGACGCAATGAGCAGTTCTTC,CASSLSSGRNEQFF